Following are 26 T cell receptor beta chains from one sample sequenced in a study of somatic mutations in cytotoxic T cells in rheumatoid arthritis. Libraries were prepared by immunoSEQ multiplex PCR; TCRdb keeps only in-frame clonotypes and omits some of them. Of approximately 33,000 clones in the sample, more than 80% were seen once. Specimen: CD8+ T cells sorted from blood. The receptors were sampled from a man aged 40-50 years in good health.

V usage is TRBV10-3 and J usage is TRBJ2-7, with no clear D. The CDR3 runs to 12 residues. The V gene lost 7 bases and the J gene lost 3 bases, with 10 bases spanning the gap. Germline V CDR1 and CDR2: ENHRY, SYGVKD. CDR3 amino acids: CAIIRINYEQYF. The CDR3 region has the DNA TGTGCCATCATTAGGATTAACTACGAGCAGTACTTC.

The CDR3: CAAGRVEGGELFF. CDR3 DNA sequence: TGTGCCGCCGGGAGGGTTGAGGGCGGGGAGCTGTTTTTT. This chain joins TRBV14 and TRBJ2-2; 8 positions agree with TRBD2. Germline V CDR1 and CDR2: SGHDN, FVKESK. The CDR3 is made up of 13 amino acids. V was clipped by 11 bases and J by 7 bases; unmatched bases: 9. The full variable domain, in which reference TRBV14 and TRBJ2-2 provide the parts outside the CDR3, is EAGVTQFPSHSVIEKGQTVTLRCDPISGHDNLYWYRRVMGKEIKFLLHFVKESKQDESGMPNNRFLAERTGGTYSTLKVQPAELEDSGVYFCAAGRVEGGELFFGEGSRLTVL.

As DNA, the CDR3 is TGTGCCAGCAGTTCTCGGGGGAGCACAGATACGCAGTATTTT. This translates into CASSSRGSTDTQYF. The chain has TRBV27 and TRBJ2-3; maybe TRBD2 (6 bases). Germline V gene lookup returns CDR1 MNHEY and CDR2 SMNVEV (reference sequence). V lost 4 bases and J lost 0, with 8 bases in between. CDR3 length: 14 residues.

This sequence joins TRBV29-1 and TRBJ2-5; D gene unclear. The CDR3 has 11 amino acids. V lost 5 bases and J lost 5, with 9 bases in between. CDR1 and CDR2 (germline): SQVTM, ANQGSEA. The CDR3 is CSVPGRETQYF. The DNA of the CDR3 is TGCAGCGTTCCAGGAAGGGAGACCCAGTACTTC.

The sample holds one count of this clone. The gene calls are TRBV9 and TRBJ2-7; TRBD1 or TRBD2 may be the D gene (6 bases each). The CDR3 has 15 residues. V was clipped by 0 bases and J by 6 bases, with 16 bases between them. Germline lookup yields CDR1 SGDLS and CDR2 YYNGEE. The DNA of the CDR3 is TGTGCCAGCAGCGTAGAGGGGGGCGGGAATACCGAGCAGTACTTC. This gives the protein CASSVEGGGNTEQYF.

The chain's CDR3 is CASSVEGLSSYEQYF. The CDR3 bases are TGTGCCAGCAGCGTAGAAGGACTATCTTCCTACGAGCAGTACTTC. The chain combines TRBV9 with TRBJ2-7; D perhaps matches TRBD2 (6 bases). CDR1 is SGDLS and CDR2 is YYNGEE in the germline V gene. Trimming stripped 0 bases from V and 1 base from J, with 11 bases between. The CDR3 length is 15 residues.

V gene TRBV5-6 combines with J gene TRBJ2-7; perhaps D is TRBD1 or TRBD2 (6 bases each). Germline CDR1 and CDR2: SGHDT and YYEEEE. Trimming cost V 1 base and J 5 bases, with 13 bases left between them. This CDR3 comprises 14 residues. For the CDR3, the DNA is TGTGCCAGCAGCTTGCGGGGGCTCACGGACGAGCAGTACTTC. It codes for CASSLRGLTDEQYF.

DNA for the CDR3: TGTGCCAGCAGCTCGGGGGCTCACCTCTACGAGCAGTACTTC. Protein sequence: CASSSGAHLYEQYF. The chain uses TRBV28 and TRBJ2-7; perhaps D is TRBD1 or TRBD2 (6 bases each). CDR1 is MDHEN, CDR2 SYDVKM, per germline. The CDR3 has 14 amino acids. V was cut by 6 bases and J by 3 bases, with 15 bases left in between. The full variable domain, in which reference TRBV28 and TRBJ2-7 provide the parts outside the CDR3, is DVKVTQSSRYLVKRTGEKVFLECVQDMDHENMFWYRQDPGLGLRLIYFSYDVKMKEKGDIPEGYSVSREKKERFSLILESASTNQTSMYLCASSSGAHLYEQYFGPGTRLTVT.

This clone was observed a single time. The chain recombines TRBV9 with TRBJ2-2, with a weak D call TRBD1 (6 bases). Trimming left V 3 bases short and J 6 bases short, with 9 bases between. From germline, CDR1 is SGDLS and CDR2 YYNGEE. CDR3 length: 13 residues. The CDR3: CASSEWGPGELFF. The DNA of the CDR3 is TGTGCCAGCAGCGAATGGGGGCCCGGGGAGCTGTTTTTT.

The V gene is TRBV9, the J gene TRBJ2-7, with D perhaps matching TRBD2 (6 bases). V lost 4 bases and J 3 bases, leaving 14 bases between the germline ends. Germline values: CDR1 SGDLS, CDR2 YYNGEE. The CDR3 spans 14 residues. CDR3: CASSIRDWDYEQYF. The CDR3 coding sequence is TGTGCCAGCAGCATCCGGGACTGGGACTACGAGCAGTACTTC.

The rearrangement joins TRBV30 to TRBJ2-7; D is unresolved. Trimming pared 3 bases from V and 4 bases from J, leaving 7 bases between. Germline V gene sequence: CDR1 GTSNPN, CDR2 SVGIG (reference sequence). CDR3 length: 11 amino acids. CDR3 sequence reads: CAWSLAYEQYF. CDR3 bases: TGTGCCTGGAGCTTGGCTTACGAGCAGTACTTC.

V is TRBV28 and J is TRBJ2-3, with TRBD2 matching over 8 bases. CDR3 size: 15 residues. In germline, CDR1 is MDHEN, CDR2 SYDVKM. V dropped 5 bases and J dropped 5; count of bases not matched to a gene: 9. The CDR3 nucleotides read TGTGCCAGCAGTCAGGGGTTAGCGGGAATAGATACGCAGTATTTT. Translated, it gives CASSQGLAGIDTQYF. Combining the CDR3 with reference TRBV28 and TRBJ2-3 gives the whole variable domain DVKVTQSSRYLVKRTGEKVFLECVQDMDHENMFWYRQDPGLGLRLIYFSYDVKMKEKGDIPEGYSVSREKKERFSLILESASTNQTSMYLCASSQGLAGIDTQYFGPGTRLTVL.

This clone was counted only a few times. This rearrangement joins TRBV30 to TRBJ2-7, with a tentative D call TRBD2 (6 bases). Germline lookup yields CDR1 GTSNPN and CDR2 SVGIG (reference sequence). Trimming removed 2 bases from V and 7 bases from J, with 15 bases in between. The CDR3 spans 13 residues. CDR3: CAWSFGTGGEQYF. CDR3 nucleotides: TGTGCCTGGAGTTTCGGGACTGGAGGTGAGCAGTACTTC.

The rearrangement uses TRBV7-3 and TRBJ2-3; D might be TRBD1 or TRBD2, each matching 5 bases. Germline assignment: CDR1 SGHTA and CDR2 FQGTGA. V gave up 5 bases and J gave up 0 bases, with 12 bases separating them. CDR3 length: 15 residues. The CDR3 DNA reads TGTGCCAGCAGCCCCGGGACGTCTAGCACAGATACGCAGTATTTT. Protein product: CASSPGTSSTDTQYF. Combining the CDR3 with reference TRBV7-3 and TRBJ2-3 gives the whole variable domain GAGVSQTPSNKVTEKGKYVELRCDPISGHTALYWYRQSLGQGPEFLIYFQGTGAADDSGLPNDRFFAVRPEGSVSTLKIQRTERGDSAVYLCASSPGTSSTDTQYFGPGTRLTVL.

Here the CDR3 DNA reads TGCGCCAGCAGCCAAGATCTAGCGGGAGGCGCCTACGAGCAGTACTTC. It yields the protein CASSQDLAGGAYEQYF. The chain recombines TRBV4-1 with TRBJ2-7; TRBD2 matches at 11 bases. Trimming took 0 bases from V and 2 from J; bases not matched to a gene: 3. This CDR3 is built from 16 residues. Germline V gene sequence: CDR1 MGHRA, CDR2 YSYEKL.

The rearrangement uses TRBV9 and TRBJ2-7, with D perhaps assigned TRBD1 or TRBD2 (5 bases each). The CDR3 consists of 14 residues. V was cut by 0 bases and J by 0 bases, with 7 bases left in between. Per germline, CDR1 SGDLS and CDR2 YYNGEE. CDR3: CASSVEGSSYEQYF. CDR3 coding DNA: TGTGCCAGCAGCGTAGAGGGGAGCTCCTACGAGCAGTACTTC.

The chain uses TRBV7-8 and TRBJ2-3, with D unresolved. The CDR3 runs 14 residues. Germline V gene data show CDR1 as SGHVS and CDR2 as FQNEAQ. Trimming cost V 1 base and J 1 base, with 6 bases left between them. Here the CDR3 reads CASSLVGGTDTQYF. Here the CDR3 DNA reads TGTGCCAGCAGCTTAGTTGGTGGCACAGATACGCAGTATTTT.

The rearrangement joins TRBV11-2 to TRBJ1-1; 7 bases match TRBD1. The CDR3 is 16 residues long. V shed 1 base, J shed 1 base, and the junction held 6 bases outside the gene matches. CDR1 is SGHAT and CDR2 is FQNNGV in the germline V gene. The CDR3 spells CASSLGSGTANTEAFF. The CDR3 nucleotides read TGTGCCAGCAGCTTAGGGTCTGGGACAGCGAACACTGAAGCTTTCTTT.

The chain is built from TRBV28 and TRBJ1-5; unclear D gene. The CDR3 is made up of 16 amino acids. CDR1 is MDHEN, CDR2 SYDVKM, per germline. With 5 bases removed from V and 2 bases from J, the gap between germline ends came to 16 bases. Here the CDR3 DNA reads TGTGCCAGCAGTATTCGGACCAGGCTAGGCAATCAGCCCCAGCATTTT. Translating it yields CASSIRTRLGNQPQHF.

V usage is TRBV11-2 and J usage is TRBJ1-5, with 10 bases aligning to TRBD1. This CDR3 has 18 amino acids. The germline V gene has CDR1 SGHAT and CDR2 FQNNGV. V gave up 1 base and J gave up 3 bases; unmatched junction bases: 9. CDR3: CASSLVEDRGEPNQPQHF. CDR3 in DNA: TGTGCCAGCAGCTTAGTCGAGGACAGGGGGGAACCCAATCAGCCCCAGCATTTT.

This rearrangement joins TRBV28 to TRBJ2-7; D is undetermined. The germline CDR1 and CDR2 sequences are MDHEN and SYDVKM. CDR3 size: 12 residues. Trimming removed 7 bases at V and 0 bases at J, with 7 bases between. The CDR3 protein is CASKRASYEQYF. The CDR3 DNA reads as TGTGCCAGCAAACGGGCCTCCTACGAGCAGTACTTC.

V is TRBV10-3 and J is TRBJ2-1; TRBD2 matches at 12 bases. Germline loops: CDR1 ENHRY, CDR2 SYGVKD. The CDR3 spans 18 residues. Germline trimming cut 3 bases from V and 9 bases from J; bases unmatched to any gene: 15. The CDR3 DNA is TGTGCCATCAGTGACCTCGGACTAGCGGGATCGTACGACGCTGAGCAGTTCTTC. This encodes CAISDLGLAGSYDAEQFF.

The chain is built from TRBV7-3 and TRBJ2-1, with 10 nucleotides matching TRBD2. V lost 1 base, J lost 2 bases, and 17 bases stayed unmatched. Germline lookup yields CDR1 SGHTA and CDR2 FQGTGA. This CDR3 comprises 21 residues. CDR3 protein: CASSLIGRSSGSWDPYNEQFF. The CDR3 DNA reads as TGTGCCAGCAGCTTAATCGGCCGGTCTAGCGGGAGTTGGGACCCCTACAATGAGCAGTTCTTC.

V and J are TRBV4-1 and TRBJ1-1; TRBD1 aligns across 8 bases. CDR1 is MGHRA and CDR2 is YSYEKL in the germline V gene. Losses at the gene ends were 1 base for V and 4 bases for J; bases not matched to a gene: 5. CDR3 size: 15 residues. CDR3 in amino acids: CASSQAPGQGTEAFF. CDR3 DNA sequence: TGCGCCAGCAGCCAAGCCCCAGGACAGGGCACTGAAGCTTTCTTT.

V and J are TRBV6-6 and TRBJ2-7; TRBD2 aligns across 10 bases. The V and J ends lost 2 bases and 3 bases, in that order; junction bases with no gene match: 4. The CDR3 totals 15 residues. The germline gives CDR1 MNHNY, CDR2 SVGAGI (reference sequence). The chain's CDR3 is CASSYGGLADYEQYF. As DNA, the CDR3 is TGTGCCAGCAGTTACGGCGGACTAGCGGACTACGAGCAGTACTTC.

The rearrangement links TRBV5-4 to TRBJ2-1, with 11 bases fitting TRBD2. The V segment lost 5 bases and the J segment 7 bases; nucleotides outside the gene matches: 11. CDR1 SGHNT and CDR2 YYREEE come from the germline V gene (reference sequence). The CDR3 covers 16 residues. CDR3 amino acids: CASSQIPGLAANEQFF. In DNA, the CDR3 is TGTGCCAGCAGTCAGATTCCGGGACTAGCGGCGAATGAGCAGTTCTTC.